This TCR beta chain was identified during a study of molecular identifiers for immune sequencing clone quantification. CDR1 SEHNR and CDR2 FQNEAQ come from the germline V gene (reference sequence). CDR3 length equals 14 residues. The V gene lost 5 bases and the J gene lost 5 bases, with 15 bases spanning the gap. Each CDR3 protein is one row after TCRdb ran MiXCR on the PCR reads. The table records approximately 500,000 distinct CDR3 sequences, about a fifth of them present only once. The sequenced sample was naive CD8+ T cells from blood, with Jurkat cell RNA spiked in. Subset given: FACS-sorted CD8+CD4-CCR7+CD45RA+ naive T cells. This receptor was taken from a human donor in good health. Some libraries in this study had Jurkat cell RNA spiked in. J is TRBJ1-1 and V is TRBV7-9, with D tentatively TRBD1 (6 bases). The CDR3 nucleotides are TGTGCCAGCAGCCCTTTACAGGGTTGGACTGAAGCTTTCTTT. Encoded protein: CASSPLQGWTEAFF.